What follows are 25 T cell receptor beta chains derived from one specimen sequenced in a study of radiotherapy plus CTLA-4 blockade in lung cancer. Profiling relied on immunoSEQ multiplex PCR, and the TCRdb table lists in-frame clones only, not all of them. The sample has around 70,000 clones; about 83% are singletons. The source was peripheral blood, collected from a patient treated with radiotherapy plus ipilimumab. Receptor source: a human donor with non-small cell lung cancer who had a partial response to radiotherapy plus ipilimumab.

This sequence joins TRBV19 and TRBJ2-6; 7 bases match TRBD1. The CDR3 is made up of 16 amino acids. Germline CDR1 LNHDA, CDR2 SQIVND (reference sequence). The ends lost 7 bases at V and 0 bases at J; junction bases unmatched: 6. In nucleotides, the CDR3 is TGTGCCAGTACCGACAGGGTGGGCTCTGGGGCCAACGTCCTGACTTTC. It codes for CASTDRVGSGANVLTF.

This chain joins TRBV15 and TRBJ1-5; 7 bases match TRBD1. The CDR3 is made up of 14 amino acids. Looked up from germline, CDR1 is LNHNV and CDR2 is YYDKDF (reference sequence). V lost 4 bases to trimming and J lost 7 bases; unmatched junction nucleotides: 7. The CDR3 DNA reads TGTGCCACCAGCACCCAAACAGGGGCCCAGCCCCAGCATTTT. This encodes CATSTQTGAQPQHF.

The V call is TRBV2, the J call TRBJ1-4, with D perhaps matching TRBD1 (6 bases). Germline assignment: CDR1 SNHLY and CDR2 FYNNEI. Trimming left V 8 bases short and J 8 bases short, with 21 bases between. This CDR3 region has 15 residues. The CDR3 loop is CASGSRNREGEKLFF. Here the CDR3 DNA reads TGTGCCAGCGGGTCTAGGAACAGGGAGGGAGAAAAACTGTTTTTT.

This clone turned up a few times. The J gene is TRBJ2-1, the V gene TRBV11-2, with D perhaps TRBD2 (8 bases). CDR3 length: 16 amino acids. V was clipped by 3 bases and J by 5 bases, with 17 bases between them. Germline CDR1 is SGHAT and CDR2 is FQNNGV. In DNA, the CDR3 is TGTGCCAGCAGCTTCTCTAGACAGGGACTAGACAATGAGCAGTTCTTC. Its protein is CASSFSRQGLDNEQFF.

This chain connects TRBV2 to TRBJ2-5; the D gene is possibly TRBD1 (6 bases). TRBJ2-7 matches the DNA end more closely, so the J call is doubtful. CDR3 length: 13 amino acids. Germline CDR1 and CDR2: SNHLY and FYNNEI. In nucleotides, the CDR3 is TGTGCCAGCAGAGCAGGGGTGGTGGGCGAGCAGTACTTC. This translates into CASRAGVVGEQYF.

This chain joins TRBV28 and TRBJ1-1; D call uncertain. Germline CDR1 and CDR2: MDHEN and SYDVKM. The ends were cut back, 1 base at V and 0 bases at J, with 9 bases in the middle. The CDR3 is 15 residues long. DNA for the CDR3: TGTGCCAGCAGTTTATTTGGACTCCTGAACACTGAAGCTTTCTTT. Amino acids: CASSLFGLLNTEAFF.

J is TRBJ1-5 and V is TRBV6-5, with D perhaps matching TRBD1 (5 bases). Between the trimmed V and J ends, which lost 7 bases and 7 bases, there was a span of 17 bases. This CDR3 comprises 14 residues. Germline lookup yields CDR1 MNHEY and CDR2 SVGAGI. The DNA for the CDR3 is TGTGCCAGCACGCCAGCGGGACGAGGGCAGCCCCAGCATTTT. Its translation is CASTPAGRGQPQHF.

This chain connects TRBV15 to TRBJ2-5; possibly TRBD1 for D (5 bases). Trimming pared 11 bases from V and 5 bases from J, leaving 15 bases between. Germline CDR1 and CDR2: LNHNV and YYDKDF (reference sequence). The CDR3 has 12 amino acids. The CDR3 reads CASAQGWETQYF. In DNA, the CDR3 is TGTGCCTCCGCCCAGGGTTGGGAGACCCAGTACTTC.

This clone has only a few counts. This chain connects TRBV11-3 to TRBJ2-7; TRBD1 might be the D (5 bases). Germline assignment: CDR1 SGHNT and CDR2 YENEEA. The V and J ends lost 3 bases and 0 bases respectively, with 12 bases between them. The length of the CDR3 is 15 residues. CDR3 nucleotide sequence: TGTGCCAGCAGCTTGGGCCCCAGGGTCTCCTACGAGCAGTACTTC. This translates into CASSLGPRVSYEQYF.

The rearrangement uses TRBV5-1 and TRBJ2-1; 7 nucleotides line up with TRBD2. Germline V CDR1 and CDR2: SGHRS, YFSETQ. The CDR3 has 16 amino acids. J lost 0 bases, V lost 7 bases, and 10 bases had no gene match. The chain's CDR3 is CASAAGAGYSYNEQFF. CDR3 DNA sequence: TGCGCCAGCGCGGCGGGAGCGGGATACTCCTACAATGAGCAGTTCTTC.

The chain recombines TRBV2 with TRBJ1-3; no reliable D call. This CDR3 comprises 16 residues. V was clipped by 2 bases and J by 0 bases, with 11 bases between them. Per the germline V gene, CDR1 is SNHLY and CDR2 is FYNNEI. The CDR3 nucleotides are TGTGCCAGCAGTGAATCGGTAGCGGCCTCTGGAAACACCATATATTTT. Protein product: CASSESVAASGNTIYF. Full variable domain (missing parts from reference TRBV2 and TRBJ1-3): EPEVTQTPSHQVTQMGQEVILRCVPISNHLYFYWYRQILGQKVEFLVSFYNNEISEKSEIFDDQFSVERPDGSNFTLKIRSTKLEDSAMYFCASSESVAASGNTIYFGEGSWLTVV.

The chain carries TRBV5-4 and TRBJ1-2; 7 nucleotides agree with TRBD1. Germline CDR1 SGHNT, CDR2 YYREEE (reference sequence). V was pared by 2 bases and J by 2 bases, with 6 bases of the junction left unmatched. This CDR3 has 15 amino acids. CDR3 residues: CASSFGQGVNYGYTF. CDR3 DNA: TGTGCCAGCAGCTTTGGGCAGGGGGTCAACTATGGCTACACCTTC.

The CDR3 protein is CASSVVGLAGFYNEQFF. CDR3 bases: TGTGCCAGCAGCGTAGTTGGGCTAGCGGGGTTCTACAATGAGCAGTTCTTC. The chain employs TRBV9 and TRBJ2-1, with TRBD2 identical over 9 bases. V lost 0 bases, J lost 3 bases, and 7 bases stayed unmatched. The CDR3 is made up of 17 amino acids. From germline, CDR1 is SGDLS and CDR2 YYNGEE.

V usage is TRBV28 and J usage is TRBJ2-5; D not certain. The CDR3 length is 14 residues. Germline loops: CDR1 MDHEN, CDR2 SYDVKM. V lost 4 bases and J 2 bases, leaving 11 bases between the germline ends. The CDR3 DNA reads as TGTGCCAGCAGTTCCCAGGTACTTCAAGAGACCCAGTACTTC. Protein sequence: CASSSQVLQETQYF.

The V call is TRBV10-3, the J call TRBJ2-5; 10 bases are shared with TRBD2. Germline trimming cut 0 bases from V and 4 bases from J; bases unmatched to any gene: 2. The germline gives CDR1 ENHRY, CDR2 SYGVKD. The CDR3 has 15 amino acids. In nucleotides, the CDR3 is TGTGCCATCAGTGAGTCACTAGCGGGGACAGAGACCCAGTACTTC. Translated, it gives CAISESLAGTETQYF.

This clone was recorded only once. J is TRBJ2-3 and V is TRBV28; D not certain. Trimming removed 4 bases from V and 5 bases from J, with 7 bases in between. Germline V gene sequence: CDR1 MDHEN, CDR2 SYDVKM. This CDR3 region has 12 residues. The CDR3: CASSSHIDTQYF. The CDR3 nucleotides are TGTGCCAGCAGTTCCCACATAGATACGCAGTATTTT.

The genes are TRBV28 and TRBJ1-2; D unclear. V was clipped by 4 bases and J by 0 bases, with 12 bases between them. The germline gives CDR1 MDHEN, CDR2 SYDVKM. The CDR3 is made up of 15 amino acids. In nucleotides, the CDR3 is TGTGCCAGCAGTTCCTACAGATTTGCTAACTATGGCTACACCTTC. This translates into CASSSYRFANYGYTF.

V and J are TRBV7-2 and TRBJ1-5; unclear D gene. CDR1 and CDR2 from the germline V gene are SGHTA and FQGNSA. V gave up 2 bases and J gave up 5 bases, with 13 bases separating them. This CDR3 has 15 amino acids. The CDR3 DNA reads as TGTGCCAGCAGCTTAAATACGGGTACGGATCAGCCCCAGCATTTT. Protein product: CASSLNTGTDQPQHF.

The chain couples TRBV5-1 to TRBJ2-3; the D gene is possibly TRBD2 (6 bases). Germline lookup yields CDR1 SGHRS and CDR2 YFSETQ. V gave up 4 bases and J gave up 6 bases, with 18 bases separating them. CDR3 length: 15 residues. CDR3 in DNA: TGCGCCAGCAGCCTCGGGGAAAGCGGGCGGGATACGCAGTATTTT. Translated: CASSLGESGRDTQYF.

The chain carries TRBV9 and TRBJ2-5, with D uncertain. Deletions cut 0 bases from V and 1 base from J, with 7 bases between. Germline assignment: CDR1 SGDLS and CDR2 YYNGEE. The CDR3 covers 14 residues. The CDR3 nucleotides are TGTGCCAGCAGCGTAGGGTCGAGCCAAGAGACCCAGTACTTC. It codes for CASSVGSSQETQYF.

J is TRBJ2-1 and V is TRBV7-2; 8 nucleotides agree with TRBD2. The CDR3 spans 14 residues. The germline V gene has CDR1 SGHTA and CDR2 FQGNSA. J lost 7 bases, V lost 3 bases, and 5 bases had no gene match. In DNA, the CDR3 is TGTGCCAGCAGCTTCCAAGCGGGAGTGAATGAGCAGTTCTTC. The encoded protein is CASSFQAGVNEQFF.

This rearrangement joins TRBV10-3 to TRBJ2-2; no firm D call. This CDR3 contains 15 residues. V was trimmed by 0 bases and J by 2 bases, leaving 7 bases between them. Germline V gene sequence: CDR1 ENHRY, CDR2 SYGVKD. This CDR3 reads CAISESEPNTGELFF. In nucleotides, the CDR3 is TGTGCCATCAGTGAGTCGGAGCCTAACACCGGGGAGCTGTTTTTT.

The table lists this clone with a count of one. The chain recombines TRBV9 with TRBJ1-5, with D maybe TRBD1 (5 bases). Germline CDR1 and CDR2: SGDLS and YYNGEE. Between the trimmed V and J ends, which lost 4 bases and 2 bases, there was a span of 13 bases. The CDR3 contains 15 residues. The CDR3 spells CASSRWGEGNQPQHF. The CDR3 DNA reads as TGTGCCAGCAGCCGGTGGGGGGAGGGCAATCAGCCCCAGCATTTT.

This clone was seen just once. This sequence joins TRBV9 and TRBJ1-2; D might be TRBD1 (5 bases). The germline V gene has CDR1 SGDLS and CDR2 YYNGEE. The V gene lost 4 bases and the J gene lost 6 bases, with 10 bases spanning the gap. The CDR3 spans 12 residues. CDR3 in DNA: TGTGCCAGCAGCCCGAGACAGAATGGCTACACCTTC. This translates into CASSPRQNGYTF.

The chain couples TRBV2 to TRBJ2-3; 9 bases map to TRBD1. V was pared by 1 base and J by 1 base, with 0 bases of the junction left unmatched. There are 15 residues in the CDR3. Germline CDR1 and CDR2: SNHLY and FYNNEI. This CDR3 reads CASSEGQGGTDTQYF. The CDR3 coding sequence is TGTGCCAGCAGTGAAGGACAGGGGGGCACAGATACGCAGTATTTT.